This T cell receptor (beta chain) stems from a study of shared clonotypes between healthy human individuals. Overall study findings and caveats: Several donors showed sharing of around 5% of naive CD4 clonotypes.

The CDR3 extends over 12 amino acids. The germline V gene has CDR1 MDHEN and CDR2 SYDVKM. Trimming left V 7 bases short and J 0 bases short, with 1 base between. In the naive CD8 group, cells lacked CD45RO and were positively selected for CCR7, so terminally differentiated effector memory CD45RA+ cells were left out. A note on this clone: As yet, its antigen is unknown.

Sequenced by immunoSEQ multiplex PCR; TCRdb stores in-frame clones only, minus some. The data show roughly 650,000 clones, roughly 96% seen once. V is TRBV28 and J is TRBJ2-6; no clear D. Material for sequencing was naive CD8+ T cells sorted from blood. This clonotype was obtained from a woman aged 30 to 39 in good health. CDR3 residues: CASISGANVLTF. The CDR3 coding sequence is TGTGCCAGCATCTCTGGGGCCAACGTCCTGACTTTC.